This T cell receptor (beta chain) was captured in a study of T cells after yellow fever vaccination. The wider study: For low cell numbers, libraries were made with SMART-Seq v4 Ultra Low Input.

Germline V gene data show CDR1 as SGHVS and CDR2 as FQNEAQ. CDR3 length: 15 residues. TCRdb passed the 5' RACE reads through MiXCR, listing each CDR3 protein once. Of roughly 79,000 distinct CDR3 sequences in the sample, 7.3% were seen once. Overall study results and limits: Peak timing came faster in the weaker secondary response, day 5 versus 15.

Points on this clonotype: Its antigen is still unknown. Being one base from a much bigger clone, this may be a read error.

The gene calls are TRBV7-8 and TRBJ1-4; possible D gene TRBD1, 5 bases. The specimen comprised CD8+ T cells sorted from PBMCs, sampled 10 to 11 days after the first yellow fever vaccination. This TCR came from a man between 18 and 35 years old who received the YFV17D yellow fever vaccine. In DNA, the CDR3 is TGTGCCAGCCTACAAGAGGGGTCTTCTAATGAACAACTGTTTTTT. Translation: CASLQEGSSNEQLFF.